This passage covers 21 T cell receptor delta chains from one sample sequenced in a study of gamma-delta T cells after stem cell transplantation listed by TCRdb under 2016. The library was built by means of RT-PCR. Sequencing instrument: Illumina MiSeq. TCRdb called clones anew from the public reads via CATT; matching DNA rows were later pooled. Across this sample there are 1,100 or so delta-chain clones, with over 2.5% seen only once. 50% to 70% of the sample lies in the top ten. Sequencing input: gamma-delta T cells. Receptor source: a human donor. It is not recorded whose cells these are; they may come from a transplant donor.

A remark on this clone: The amino acid sequence in TCRdb belongs to a much larger clone and departs from this DNA's translation at residue 10, likely a sequencing read error; the sequence shown is translated from the DNA. This sequence joins TRDV3 and TRDJ3; possible D gene TRDD3, 6 bases. Germline-derived CDR1 and CDR2 are TVYSNPD and GDNSRS (reference sequence). This CDR3 is built from 16 residues. The CDR3, as DNA: TGTGCCTTCTATCCTGGCTCTCCCTGGGGCACCCGACAGATGTTTTTC. This encodes CAFYPGSPWGTRQMFF.

The chain employs TRDV2 and TRDJ1, with 10 positions matching TRDD3. The CDR3 totals 20 residues. V gave up 0 bases and J gave up 1 base; unmatched junction bases: 16. CDR1 and CDR2 (germline): GEAIGNYY, EKD. The CDR3 protein is CACDTVRLGDATDLTDKLIF. The CDR3 DNA reads TGTGCCTGTGACACCGTGAGACTGGGGGATGCGACGGACCTCACCGATAAACTCATCTTT.

Only a few counts were recorded for this clone. A far larger clone is one base from this, pointing to a likely read error. The chain joins TRDV2 to TRDJ1; the match to TRDD3 covers 8 bases. Trimming removed 1 base from V and 0 bases from J; junction bases left unmatched: 15. Germline CDR1 and CDR2: GEAIGNYY and EKD. The CDR3 has 19 amino acids. The chain's CDR3 is CACDTLMGDVHSHTDKLIF. The CDR3 nucleotides read TGTGCCTGTGACACGTTGATGGGGGATGTACACTCCCACACCGATAAACTCATCTTT.

By proportion, this clone is large. The same CDR3 also results from other DNA sequences found in this sample. The J gene is TRDJ1, the V gene TRDV2, with TRDD3 matching 13 bases. Germline V gene data show CDR1 as GEAIGNYY and CDR2 as EKD. The V gene end was trimmed by 0 bases and the J gene end by 0 bases; junction bases not matched to a gene: 12. The CDR3 is 20 amino acids. CDR3 loop: CACDTDDLLGDTGYTDKLIF. CDR3 sequence (DNA): TGTGCCTGTGACACCGACGACCTACTGGGGGATACGGGGTACACCGATAAACTCATCTTT.

Remarks on this clone: This likely stems from a read error, as it lies one base from a far larger clone. Other nucleotide sequences from this sample produce the same CDR3. This rearrangement joins TRDV2 to TRDJ1; 9 bases map to TRDD3. CDR3 length: 16 amino acids. The V segment lost 0 bases and the J segment 5 bases; nucleotides outside the gene matches: 9. CDR1 GEAIGNYY and CDR2 EKD come from the germline V gene. As DNA, the CDR3 is TGTGCCTGTGACACCCTACTGGGGGACCCCACTGATAAACTCATCTTT. Translating gives CACDTLLGDPTDKLIF.

As to this clone: Given a much more abundant clone one base away, this may be a read error. J is TRDJ1 and V is TRAV29/DV5; no clear D. This CDR3 is 18 amino acids long. Trimming removed 0 bases from V and 0 bases from J, with 21 bases in between. Germline assignment: CDR1 NSMFDY and CDR2 ISSIKDK. The CDR3: CAASVGLRDPAYTDKLIF. CDR3 coding DNA: TGTGCAGCAAGCGTTGGGCTGAGGGACCCAGCCTACACCGATAAACTCATCTTT.

Worth noting for this clone: This likely reflects a read error, since a far larger clone is one base away. Additional DNA sequences in this sample encode the identical CDR3. The gene calls are TRDV1 and TRDJ1; TRDD3 agrees at 10 bases. Germline-derived CDR1 and CDR2 are TSWWSYY and QGS. CDR3 length: 19 residues. The CDR3 region is CALGEREATGGFFPDKLIF. The CDR3, as DNA: TGTGCCCTTGGGGAAAGGGAGGCTACTGGGGGATTTTTCCCCGATAAACTCATCTTT.

As regards this clone: A read error likely explains this, since a far larger clone differs by one base. At the DNA level, this CDR3 is encoded by other sequences in the same sample as well. V gene TRDV2 combines with J gene TRDJ1; 12 bases map to TRDD3. V dropped 0 bases and J dropped 1; count of bases not matched to a gene: 14. The germline V gene has CDR1 GEAIGNYY and CDR2 EKD. The CDR3 consists of 20 residues. In DNA, the CDR3 is TGTGCCTGTGACACCGTCAGGTACTGGGGGATACCGTCGGTCACCGATAAACTCATCTTT. Residues: CACDTVRYWGIPSVTDKLIF.

This clone was recorded a few times. Given a much more abundant clone one base away, this may be a read error. Distinct nucleotide sequences in the sample also encode this CDR3. The rearrangement joins TRDV1 to TRDJ1; 13 bases match TRDD3. Looked up from germline, CDR1 is TSWWSYY and CDR2 is QGS. This CDR3 has 26 residues. The V and J ends lost 2 bases and 2 bases, in that order; junction bases with no gene match: 32. The CDR3 region is CALGESGVHRVLGDTRRRGRTDKLIF. The CDR3, as DNA: TGTGCTCTTGGGGAATCGGGTGTCCATCGAGTACTGGGGGATACGCGCCGCCGGGGGAGGACCGATAAACTCATCTTT.

This clone is classed as large. Other nucleotide sequences from this sample produce the same CDR3. J is TRDJ1 and V is TRDV1; D is unclear. Germline CDR1 reads TSWWSYY; CDR2 reads QGS. Trimming cost V 3 bases and J 2 bases, with 13 bases left between them. This CDR3 has 15 residues. This CDR3 is CALGESSEDTDKLIF. In nucleotides, the CDR3 is TGTGCTCTTGGGGAGTCCTCGGAGGATACCGATAAACTCATCTTT.

A remark on this clone: Since a much larger clone is just one base distant, this may be a read error. The chain is built from TRDV1 and TRDJ1; a weak D match, TRDD2 (7 bases). Germline V gene data show CDR1 as TSWWSYY and CDR2 as QGS. Trimming took off 1 base at V and 0 bases at J, with 48 bases between the two ends. The CDR3 sequence is 28 residues long. The CDR3 sequence: CALGEPSILPAGRTVGATKIINTDKLIF. The CDR3 DNA follows: TGTGCTCTTGGGGAACCGTCGATCCTTCCTGCGGGCCGAACGGTGGGGGCTACGAAAATAATAAACACCGATAAACTCATCTTT.

On this clone: A read error may explain this, as a much larger clone is one base away. The chain combines TRDV1 with TRDJ1, with 12 bases matching TRDD3. Per the germline V gene, CDR1 is TSWWSYY and CDR2 is QGS. The CDR3 extends over 22 amino acids. CDR3: CALGERPSYYNGVSGGYDKPIF. CDR3 in DNA: TGTGCTCTTGGGGAACGGCCTTCCTACTATAACGGAGTATCTGGGGGATACGATAAACCCATCTTT.

By its share, this clone is large. This specimen includes other DNA sequences encoding the same CDR3. The V call is TRDV2, the J call TRDJ3, with D maybe TRDD3 (6 bases). Trimming removed 4 bases from V and 0 bases from J, with 18 bases in between. Germline assignment: CDR1 GEAIGNYY and CDR2 EKD. The CDR3 spans 19 residues. As DNA, the CDR3 is TGTGCCTGTGATTATCCGGGGGACACCAGCTCCTGGGACACCCGACAGATGTTTTTC. Encoded protein: CACDYPGDTSSWDTRQMFF.

The rearrangement links TRDV3 to TRDJ1, with D possibly TRDD3 on 5 matching bases. Per germline, CDR1 TVYSNPD and CDR2 GDNSRS (reference sequence). Trimming pared 0 bases from V and 0 bases from J, leaving 14 bases between. The CDR3 loop spans 15 amino acids. The CDR3 DNA sequence: TGTGCCTTTAGGATGGCCTGGGAGTACACCGATAAACTCATCTTT. Translated: CAFRMAWEYTDKLIF.

The gene calls are TRDV2 and TRDJ1; a weak D match, TRDD3 (5 bases). This CDR3 comprises 14 residues. Trimming removed 0 bases at V and 0 bases at J, with 7 bases between. Per germline, CDR1 GEAIGNYY and CDR2 EKD. The CDR3 region is CACDTAGYTDKLIF. In nucleotides, the CDR3 is TGTGCCTGTGACACCGCGGGATACACCGATAAACTCATCTTT.

Details on this clone: It may be a read error: a sequence one base away is much more abundant. Other DNA sequences in this sample translate to the same CDR3. The rearrangement uses TRDV3 and TRDJ1, with 11 nucleotides matching TRDD3. There are 23 residues in the CDR3. Per germline, CDR1 TVYSNPD and CDR2 GDNSRS (reference sequence). The CDR3 sequence: CAFRCYYVWGILLRWEYTDKLIF. DNA for the CDR3: TGCGCCTTCCGCTGTTACTACGTCTGGGGGATACTCTTACGGTGGGAGTACACCGATAAACTCATCTTT. The whole variable domain, filled in from reference TRDV3 and TRDJ1, reads CDKVTQSSPDQTVASGSEVVLLCTYDTVYSNPDLFWYRIRPDYSFQFVFYGDNSRSEGADFTQGRFSVKHILTQKAFHLVISPVRTEDSATYYCAFRCYYVWGILLRWEYTDKLIFGKGTRVTVEP.

This clone was detected only a few times. The protein in TCRdb stems from a much larger clone and differs at residue 16 from this DNA's translation, likely a read error; here the protein is translated from the DNA. The rearrangement joins TRDV2 to TRDJ3, with 10 bases lining up with TRDD3. This CDR3 has 23 residues. Germline CDR1 reads GEAIGNYY; CDR2 reads EKD. The CDR3 DNA reads as TGTGCCTGTGATTACGCTCTTACTGGGGGATCCCCCTTAAGCTCCCGGGACACCCGACAGATGTTTTTC. Translating it yields CACDYALTGGSPLSSRDTRQMFF.

Of note for this clone: The protein given by TCRdb reflects a much larger clone and differs at residue 13 from this DNA's translation, likely from a read error; the protein shown is the DNA's translation. The chain combines TRDV2 with TRDJ3; D is perhaps TRDD3 (6 bases). The CDR3 spans 19 residues. Germline V gene lookup returns CDR1 GEAIGNYY and CDR2 EKD. The CDR3: CACDYPGDTSSWYTRQMFF. DNA of the CDR3: TGTGCCTGTGATTATCCGGGGGACACCAGCTCCTGGTACACCCGACAGATGTTTTTC.

On this clone: For this DNA, TCRdb reports the protein of a much larger clone, which diverges at residue 2, most likely from a read error; the protein presented here is translated directly from the DNA. This chain uses TRDV3 with TRDJ1, with D perhaps matching TRDD2 (6 bases). Germline-derived CDR1 and CDR2 are TVYSNPD and GDNSRS (reference sequence). CDR3 length: 13 amino acids. In DNA form, the CDR3 reads TGTTCCTACAATCCTACGTCCACCGATAAACTCATCTTT. Protein: CSYNPTSTDKLIF.

Comments on this clone: It differs at one base from a far larger clone, so likely a read error. Other DNA sequences in the sample encode the same CDR3. The chain combines TRDV2 with TRDJ1, with D possibly being TRDD3 (6 bases). Per germline, CDR1 GEAIGNYY and CDR2 EKD. V was trimmed by 0 bases and J by 5 bases, leaving 24 bases between them. The CDR3 consists of 18 residues. This chain's CDR3 is CACDTVGGRIVFTDKLIF. The CDR3 DNA follows: TGTGCCTGTGACACCGTGGGGGGAAGGATCGTTTTTACTGATAAACTCATCTTT.

A remark on this clone: This may come from a read error, since a much larger clone is one base off. The rearrangement links TRDV1 to TRDJ1, with TRDD3 matching 12 bases. Germline CDR1 reads TSWWSYY; CDR2 reads QGS. J lost 2 bases, V lost 4 bases, and 23 bases had no gene match. The CDR3 length is 22 residues. The CDR3 DNA reads TGTGCTCTTGGGGGAACCCTTCCTGTGATGGGCTGGGGGATACGCGCGACCGATAAACTCATCTTT. Its protein product is CALGGTLPVMGWGIRATDKLIF.